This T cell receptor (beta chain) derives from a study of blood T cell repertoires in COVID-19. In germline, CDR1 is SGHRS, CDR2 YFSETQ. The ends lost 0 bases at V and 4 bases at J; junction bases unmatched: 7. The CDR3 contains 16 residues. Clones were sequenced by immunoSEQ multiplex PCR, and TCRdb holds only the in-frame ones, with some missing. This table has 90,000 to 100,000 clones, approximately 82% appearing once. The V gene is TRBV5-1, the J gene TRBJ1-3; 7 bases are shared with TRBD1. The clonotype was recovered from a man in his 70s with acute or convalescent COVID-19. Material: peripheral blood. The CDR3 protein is CASSLGTGSIGNTIYF. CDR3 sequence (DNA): TGCGCCAGCAGCTTGGGGACAGGTTCGATCGGAAACACCATATATTTT.